The source of this TCR beta chain is a study of T cells in Graves' hyperthyroidism and ophthalmopathy (dated by TCRdb to about 2019). Study-level background: Peripheral blood was collected at initial diagnosis, before any treatment. Prospective prediction of ophthalmopathy was tested in an independent validation cohort consisting of roughly 19 hyperthyroidism patients and 15 to 17 patients who later progressed to ophthalmopathy. The paper reports TCR Vbeta CDR3 sequencing of approximately 140 peripheral blood samples: approximately 41 ophthalmopathy, 70 to 85 hyperthyroidism and approximately 17 progressor patients. In addition, the study compared T-cell repertoires in thyroid tissue and in blood from about 6 Graves' hyperthyroidism patients. The 100 or so discovery patients were randomly split 7:3 into training and test sets. A discovery cohort of 95 to 100 patients, approximately 45 with Graves' ophthalmopathy and fewer than 65 with stable Graves' hyperthyroidism, was used to find distinguishing TCR V-J signatures. After blood sampling, hyperthyroidism patients were treated with methimazole at a starting dose of 30 mg daily, and ophthalmopathy patients were treated with high-dose intravenous methylprednisolone. Broad study findings and their caveats: Most expanded thyroid clonotypes (frequency above 0.001) were also detected in blood, suggesting blood repertoires may reflect thyroid immune responses. In validation, progression to ophthalmopathy was predicted by the model with nearly 71% sensitivity and nearly 75% specificity, a median of approximately 6.5 months before onset. A model built on a 13 V-J signature distinguished ophthalmopathy from stable hyperthyroidism, reaching 85% to 90% sensitivity and under 84% specificity in cross-validation and 80%/75% in testing. Sample size was not statistically predetermined, and blinding of investigators to group allocation was not performed.

Moderately to severely active disease, a Clinical Activity Score of at least 3, a NOSPECS grade of at least 4, and a duration under 3 months were present in ophthalmopathy patients. Any patient with an uncontrolled infection, another autoimmune disease, pregnancy or lactation was excluded. Diagnoses were based on clinical symptoms, serum thyroxine and TRAb, thyroid ultrasound and orbital computed tomography. PBMCs were isolated from approximately 10 ml of fresh peripheral blood by Ficoll-Paque density gradient centrifugation. Total RNA was extracted with Trizol reagent, and quality was checked on an Agilent 2100 Bioanalyzer. CDR3 length: 11 amino acids, cysteine to phenylalanine. Only CDR3 DNA is held: 33 bases, read in frame from base 1. The V and J ends are trimmed by 1 base and 4 bases, leaving 4 bases between them. Via the germline V gene (reference sequence), CDR1 is GTSNPN and CDR2 SVGIG. This clonotype was found a few times. The antigen this receptor binds is unknown. The record has no base qualities; no much larger clone is one base away.

The TCR beta CDR3 regions were amplified from the RNA transcripts. For the first round of RT-PCR on the TCR CDR3, the HTBI primer set was used together with the Qiagen OneStep RT-PCR kit. Libraries were constructed in a second round of multiplex PCR, after which size selection and purification were carried out. Paired-end sequencing of the libraries was performed with 100 bp reads on an Illumina HiSeq2000. In the paper's pipeline: Raw data were processed with SOAPnuke, discarding reads with adapters, uncalled bases, mean Phred below 15, or no exact constant-primer or identifier match. High-quality paired reads were merged using COPE v1.2.5, and each unique nucleotide sequence was defined as a clonotype. Clonotypes were aligned to IMGT TRBV, TRBD and TRBJ reference segments using MiTCR v1.1. Analysis was restricted to V-J combinations with a frequency above 0.0001, which covered over 98% of repertoires. The TCS score was defined as the ratio of F50 (clonal expansion) to E x V (chaos), calculated using BLOSUM62-based TCRdist between CDR3 peptides within each V-J. Welch's t-statistics and random forest reduced fewer than 550 V-J features to roughly 13, which were used in a naive Bayes classifier (R e1071). Using fastp trimming at Q25 and MiXCR clonotype assembly, TCRdb reanalyzed the public sequencing data and kept in-frame beta chains. Records with the same CDR3 protein are collapsed into one entry carrying the most frequent genes and DNA. The authors' filters were not applied to this entry. The sample profile shows 490,000 or so distinct CDR3 sequences; about 22% of them were found once. Of the sample, around 47% is held by the ten largest clones.

Sequenced: blood. The TCR sequence derives from a woman in her sixties or seventies with Graves' ophthalmopathy. The chain is made from TRBV30 and TRBJ2-5; no D gene can be assigned with confidence. The DNA sequence is given as TGTGCCTGGAGTGGGGCAGAGACCCAGTACTTC. The resulting protein is CAWSGAETQYF.